A single sample gave rise to the 13 T cell receptor beta chains below, sequenced in a study of read filtering for tumor transcriptome and immune sequencing. Molecular barcoded adaptors covering alpha/delta and beta/gamma chains were used on about 390 ng RNA. MiXCR, run by TCRdb on the reads, gives a single entry per CDR3 protein. The data hold fewer than 50,000 distinct CDR3 sequences, with roughly 13% observed a single time. The specimen sequenced was a population of CD138-negative cells sorted from bone marrow. The receptor source for this set is a donor at least 40 years old with multiple myeloma.

To note about this clonotype: This sequence may be a read error, since a much larger clone differs from it by one base. This chain uses TRBV3-1 with TRBJ2-1, with 13 bases aligning to TRBD2. J lost 7 bases, V lost 1 base, and 7 bases had no gene match. Germline assignment: CDR1 LGHDT and CDR2 YNNKEL (reference sequence). There are 17 residues in the CDR3. CDR3 coding DNA: TGTGCCAGCAGCCAAGTCTGGACTAGCGGGAGAGATAATGAGCAGTTCTTC. This encodes CASSQVWTSGRDNEQFF.

In this sample, this clonotype turned up many times. The chain has TRBV7-3 and TRBJ2-1; weak D call: TRBD1 (6 bases). Trimming cost V 4 bases and J 9 bases, with 19 bases left between them. From germline, CDR1 is SGHTA and CDR2 FQGTGA. The CDR3 contains 15 residues. CDR3: CASSYGTGTNGEQFF. The CDR3, as DNA: TGTGCCAGCAGCTACGGAACCGGGACAAATGGTGAGCAGTTCTTC.

There are many counts of this clonotype. The chain has TRBV15 and TRBJ2-1; possibly TRBD1 or TRBD2 for D (5 bases each). CDR1 is LNHNV and CDR2 is YYDKDF in the germline V gene (reference sequence). V was pared by 1 base and J by 4 bases, with 14 bases between. CDR3 length equals 16 residues. CDR3 region: CATSRARDRGYNEQFF. CDR3 DNA sequence: TGTGCCACCAGCAGAGCCAGGGATCGGGGATACAATGAGCAGTTCTTC.

In its sample, this clonotype was seen many times. The chain uses TRBV29-1 and TRBJ2-7, with D maybe TRBD2 (5 bases). The CDR3 totals 15 residues. CDR1 is SQVTM, CDR2 ANQGSEA, per germline. Trimming took off 2 bases at V and 2 bases at J, with 16 bases between the two ends. In DNA form, the CDR3 reads TGCAGCGTTGAATCATGGGAGCCGCCCGCCTACGAGCAGTACTTC. Translation gives CSVESWEPPAYEQYF.

There are many counts of this clonotype. The chain has TRBV7-9 and TRBJ2-7, with 9 bases aligning to TRBD1. Germline-derived CDR1 and CDR2 are SEHNR and FQNEAQ (reference sequence). The J segment lost 2 bases and the V segment lost 7 bases, leaving 9 bases of the junction unmatched. The CDR3 covers 15 residues. This CDR3 reads CASNPLTGGAYEQYF. The DNA of the CDR3 is TGTGCCAGCAACCCTCTCACAGGGGGCGCCTACGAGCAGTACTTC.

This clonotype was seen ten or more times. This chain links TRBV29-1 with TRBJ2-7; TRBD1 matches 7 bases. With 2 bases clipped from V and 4 bases from J, the junction kept 8 bases outside the gene matches. The germline gives CDR1 SQVTM, CDR2 ANQGSEA. This CDR3 has 14 amino acids. The CDR3 spells CSVELHAGGYEQYF. As DNA, the CDR3 is TGCAGCGTTGAACTACACGCAGGGGGATACGAGCAGTACTTC.

This clonotype was observed a few times. The rearrangement joins TRBV7-9 to TRBJ1-5; TRBD1 aligns across 7 bases. The CDR3 runs to 15 residues. After removal of 3 bases from V and 3 bases from J, the junction contained 5 bases not matched to a gene. Germline lookup yields CDR1 SEHNR and CDR2 FQNEAQ (reference sequence). In nucleotides, the CDR3 is TGTGCCAGCAGCTTTGGCAGGGGGTACAATCAGCCCCAGCATTTT. The encoded protein is CASSFGRGYNQPQHF.

Sample share makes this clonotype medium-sized. The chain has TRBV5-1 and TRBJ2-2, with TRBD2 matching 11 bases. CDR1 and CDR2 (germline): SGHRS, YFSETQ. V shed 2 bases, J shed 6 bases, and the junction held 3 bases outside the gene matches. The CDR3 covers 15 residues. The CDR3 bases are TGCGCCAGCAGCTTCGGTAGCGGGAGGGCCGGGGAGCTGTTTTTT. This sequence encodes CASSFGSGRAGELFF.

This clonotype showed up many times. The V and J genes are TRBV3-1 and TRBJ1-2; 10 bases map to TRBD1. The CDR3 covers 15 residues. V was clipped by 2 bases and J by 4 bases; unmatched bases: 4. The germline CDR1 and CDR2 sequences are LGHDT and YNNKEL (reference sequence). The CDR3 protein is CASSQQTGGFYGYTF. CDR3 sequence (DNA): TGTGCCAGCAGCCAACAGACAGGGGGCTTCTATGGCTACACCTTC.

The rearrangement joins TRBV6-5 to TRBJ2-1; TRBD1 aligns across 7 bases. The CDR3 spans 17 residues. J lost 7 bases, V lost 3 bases, and 15 bases had no gene match. Germline V gene data show CDR1 as MNHEY and CDR2 as SVGAGI. CDR3 nucleotides: TGTGCCAGCAGTTATTGCACCGGGGCAGGGGGTTTTAATGAGCAGTTCTTC. Its translation: CASSYCTGAGGFNEQFF.

This clonotype has at least ten counts. CDR3 region: CASSRQGYVETQYF. CDR3 DNA sequence: TGCGCCAGCTCGCGACAGGGTTATGTAGAGACCCAGTACTTC. V is TRBV5-1 and J is TRBJ2-5, with 7 bases lining up with TRBD1. Trimming took 7 bases from V and 4 from J; bases not matched to a gene: 10. CDR3 size: 14 residues. CDR1 SGHRS and CDR2 YFSETQ come from the germline V gene.

This clonotype was observed at least ten times. The V gene is TRBV5-5, the J gene TRBJ2-7; 11 bases fit TRBD2. The V and J ends lost 4 bases and 4 bases, in that order; junction bases with no gene match: 7. The CDR3 totals 15 residues. Germline assignment: CDR1 SGHKS and CDR2 YYEKEE (reference sequence). The CDR3 region has the DNA TGTGCCAGCAGCGCGGGACTAGCGGTGGGTTACGAGCAGTACTTC. Translation: CASSAGLAVGYEQYF.

This clonotype was counted only a few times. The V call is TRBV10-3, the J call TRBJ2-7; 8 nucleotides line up with TRBD2. Losses at the gene ends were 2 bases for V and 2 bases for J; bases not matched to a gene: 5. The CDR3 loop spans 15 amino acids. Germline V gene sequence: CDR1 ENHRY, CDR2 SYGVKD. In DNA form, the CDR3 reads TGTGCCATCAGTGAGGCGTATAGCGGGACCTACGAGCAGTACTTC. Protein product: CAISEAYSGTYEQYF.